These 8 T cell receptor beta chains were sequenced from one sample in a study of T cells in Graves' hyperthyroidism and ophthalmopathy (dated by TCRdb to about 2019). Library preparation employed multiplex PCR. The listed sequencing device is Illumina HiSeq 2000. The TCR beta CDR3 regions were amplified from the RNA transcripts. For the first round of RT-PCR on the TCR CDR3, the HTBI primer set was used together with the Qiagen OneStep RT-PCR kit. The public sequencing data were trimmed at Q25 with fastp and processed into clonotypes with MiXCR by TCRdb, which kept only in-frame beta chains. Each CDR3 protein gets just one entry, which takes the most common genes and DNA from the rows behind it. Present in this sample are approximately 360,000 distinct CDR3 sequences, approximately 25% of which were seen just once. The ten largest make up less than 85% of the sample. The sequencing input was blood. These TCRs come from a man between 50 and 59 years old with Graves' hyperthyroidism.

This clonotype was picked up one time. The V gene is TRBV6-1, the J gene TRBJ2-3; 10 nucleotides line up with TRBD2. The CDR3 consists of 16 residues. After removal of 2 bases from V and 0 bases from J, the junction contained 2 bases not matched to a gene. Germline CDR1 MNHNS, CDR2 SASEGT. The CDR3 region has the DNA TGTGCCAGCAGTGAACTACTAGCGGGGAGCACAGATACGCAGTATTTT. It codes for CASSELLAGSTDTQYF.

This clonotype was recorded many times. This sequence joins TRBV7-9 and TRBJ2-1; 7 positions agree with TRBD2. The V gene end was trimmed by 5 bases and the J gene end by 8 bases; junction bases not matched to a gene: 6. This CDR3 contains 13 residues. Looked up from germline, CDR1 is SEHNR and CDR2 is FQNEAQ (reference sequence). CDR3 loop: CASSISGRDEQFF. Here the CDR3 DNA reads TGTGCCAGCAGCATTAGCGGGCGAGATGAGCAGTTCTTC.

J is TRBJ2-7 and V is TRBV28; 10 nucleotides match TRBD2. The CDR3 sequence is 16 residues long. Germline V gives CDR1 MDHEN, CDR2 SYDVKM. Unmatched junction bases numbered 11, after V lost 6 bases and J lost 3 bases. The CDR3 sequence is CASRSTLAGVNYEQYF. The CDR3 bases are TGTGCCAGCAGATCTACGCTAGCGGGAGTCAACTACGAGCAGTACTTC.

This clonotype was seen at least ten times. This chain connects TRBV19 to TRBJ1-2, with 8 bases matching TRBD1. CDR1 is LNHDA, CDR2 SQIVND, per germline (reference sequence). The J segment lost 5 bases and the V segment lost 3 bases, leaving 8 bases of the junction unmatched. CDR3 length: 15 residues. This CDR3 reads CASSMDRRGLYGYTF. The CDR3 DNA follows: TGTGCCAGTAGTATGGATCGCAGGGGGCTGTATGGCTACACCTTC.

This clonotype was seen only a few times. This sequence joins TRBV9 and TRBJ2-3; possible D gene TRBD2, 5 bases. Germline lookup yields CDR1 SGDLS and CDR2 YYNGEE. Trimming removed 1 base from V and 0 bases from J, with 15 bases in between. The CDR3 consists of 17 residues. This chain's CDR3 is CASSVSVGEGSTDTQYF. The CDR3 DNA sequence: TGTGCCAGCAGCGTAAGTGTGGGTGAGGGAAGCACAGATACGCAGTATTTT.

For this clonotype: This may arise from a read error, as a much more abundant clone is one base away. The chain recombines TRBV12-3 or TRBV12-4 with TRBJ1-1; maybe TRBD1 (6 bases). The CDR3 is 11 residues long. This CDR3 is CATPGVTEALF. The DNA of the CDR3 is TGTGCCACTCCAGGGGTCACTGAAGCTCTCTTT.

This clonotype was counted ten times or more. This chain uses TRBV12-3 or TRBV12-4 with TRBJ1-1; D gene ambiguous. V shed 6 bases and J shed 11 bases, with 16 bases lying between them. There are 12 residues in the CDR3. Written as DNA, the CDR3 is TGTGCCAGCAGAGGATCGGTGGGAGTTGCTTTCTTT. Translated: CASRGSVGVAFF.

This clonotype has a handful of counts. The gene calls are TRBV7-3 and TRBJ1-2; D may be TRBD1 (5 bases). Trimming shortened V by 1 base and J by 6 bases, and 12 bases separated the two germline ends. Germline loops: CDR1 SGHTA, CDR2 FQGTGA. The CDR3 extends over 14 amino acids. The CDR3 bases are TGTGCCAGCAGCTTAATACCTCAGGGAGATGGCTACACCTTC. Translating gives CASSLIPQGDGYTF. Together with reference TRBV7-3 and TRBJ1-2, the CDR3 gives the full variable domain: GAGVSQTPSNKVTEKGKYVELRCDPISGHTALYWYRQSLGQGPEFLIYFQGTGAADDSGLPNDRFFAVRPEGSVSTLKIQRTERGDSAVYLCASSLIPQGDGYTFGSGTRLTVV.